This T cell receptor (beta chain) was sequenced for a study of response to subunit inactivated influenza vaccine. Remarks on this clonotype: Antigen unknown.

Study-wide results and caveats: Each seasonal flu vaccination may recruit only limited new T cells, authors suggested.

TCRdb re-called the RT-PCR reads with MiXCR, one entry per CDR3 protein. The data show 500,000 to 550,000 distinct CDR3 sequences, 20% to 25% seen once. These data were also filed under a second study, of T cells expressing NK-cell markers. From that paper: With UMIs, 5'RACE template switching was used to make TCR beta cDNA. Of CD8+ T cells, about 1.0-8% belonged to dominant NKG2C+ clonotypes in roughly 6 donors.

The sequencing here drew on CD4+ T cells sorted from PBMCs, taken approximately 13 days after vaccination. This clonotype was obtained from a man over 45 who received an inactivated influenza vaccine.

The CDR3 region has the DNA TGTGCCAGCAGCCCCGGGAGGGGGGTAACTAATGAAAAACTGTTTTTT. Residues: CASSPGRGVTNEKLFF. V usage is TRBV7-2 and J usage is TRBJ1-4; maybe TRBD1 (6 bases). CDR1 is SGHTA and CDR2 is FQGNSA in the germline V gene. The CDR3 extends over 16 amino acids. The V end lost 5 bases, the J end lost 1 base, and 14 bases lay between the germline ends. Full variable domain (missing parts from reference TRBV7-2 and TRBJ1-4): GAGVSQSPSNKVTEKGKDVELRCDPISGHTALYWYRQSLGQGLEFLIYFQGNSAPDKSGLPSDRFSAERTGGSVSTLTIQRTQQEDSAVYLCASSPGRGVTNEKLFFGSGTQLSVL.